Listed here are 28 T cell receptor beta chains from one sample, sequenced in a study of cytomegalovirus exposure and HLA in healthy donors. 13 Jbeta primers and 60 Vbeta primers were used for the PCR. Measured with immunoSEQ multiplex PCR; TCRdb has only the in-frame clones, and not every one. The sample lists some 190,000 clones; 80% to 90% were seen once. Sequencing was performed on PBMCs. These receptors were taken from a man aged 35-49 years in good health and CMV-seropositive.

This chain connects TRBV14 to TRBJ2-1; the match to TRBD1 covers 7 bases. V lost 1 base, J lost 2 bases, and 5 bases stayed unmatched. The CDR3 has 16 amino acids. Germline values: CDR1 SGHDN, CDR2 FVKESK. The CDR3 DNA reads TGTGCCAGCAGCCAAGGCAGACAGGGCCCCTACAATGAGCAGTTCTTC. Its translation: CASSQGRQGPYNEQFF.

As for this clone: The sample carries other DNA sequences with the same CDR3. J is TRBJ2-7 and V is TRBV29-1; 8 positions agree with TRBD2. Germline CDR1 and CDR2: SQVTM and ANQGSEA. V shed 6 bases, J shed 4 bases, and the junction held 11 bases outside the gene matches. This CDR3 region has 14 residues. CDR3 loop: CSVAGTGGGYEQYF. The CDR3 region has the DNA TGCAGCGTGGCCGGTACGGGGGGGGGTTACGAGCAGTACTTC.

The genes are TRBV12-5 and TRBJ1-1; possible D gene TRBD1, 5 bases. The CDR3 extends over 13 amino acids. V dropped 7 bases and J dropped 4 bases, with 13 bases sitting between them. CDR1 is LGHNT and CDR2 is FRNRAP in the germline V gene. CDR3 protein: CASVRGGVTEAFF. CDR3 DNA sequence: TGTGCTAGTGTTAGGGGAGGGGTCACTGAAGCTTTCTTT.

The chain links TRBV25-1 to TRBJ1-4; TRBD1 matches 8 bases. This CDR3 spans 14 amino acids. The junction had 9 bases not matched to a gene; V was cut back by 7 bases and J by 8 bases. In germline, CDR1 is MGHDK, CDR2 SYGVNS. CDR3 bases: TGTGCCAGCAAGAGGACAGGGAGCGGCGAAAAACTGTTTTTT. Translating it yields CASKRTGSGEKLFF.

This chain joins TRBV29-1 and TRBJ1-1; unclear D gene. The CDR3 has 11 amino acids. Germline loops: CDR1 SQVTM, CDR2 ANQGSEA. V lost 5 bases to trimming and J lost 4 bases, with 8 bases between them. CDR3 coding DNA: TGCAGCGTTTCGGGGTTCACTGAAGCTTTCTTT. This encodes CSVSGFTEAFF.

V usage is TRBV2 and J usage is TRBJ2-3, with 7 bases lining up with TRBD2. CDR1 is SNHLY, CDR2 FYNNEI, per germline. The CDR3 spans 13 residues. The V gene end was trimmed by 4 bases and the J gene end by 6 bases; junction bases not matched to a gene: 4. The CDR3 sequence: CASSGGTTDTQYF. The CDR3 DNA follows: TGTGCCAGCAGTGGGGGGACTACCGATACGCAGTATTTT.

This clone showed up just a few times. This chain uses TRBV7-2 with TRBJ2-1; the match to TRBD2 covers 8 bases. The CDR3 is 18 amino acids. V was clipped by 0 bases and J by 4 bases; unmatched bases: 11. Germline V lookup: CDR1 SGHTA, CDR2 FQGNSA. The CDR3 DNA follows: TGTGCCAGCAGCTTAGCCCCCCCAGCTAGCGGGCATTACAATGAGCAGTTCTTC. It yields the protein CASSLAPPASGHYNEQFF.

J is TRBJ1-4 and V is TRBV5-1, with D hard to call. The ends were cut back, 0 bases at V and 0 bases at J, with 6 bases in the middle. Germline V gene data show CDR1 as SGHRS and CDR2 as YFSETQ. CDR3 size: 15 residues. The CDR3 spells CASSLETATNEKLFF. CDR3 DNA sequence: TGCGCCAGCAGCTTGGAGACTGCAACTAATGAAAAACTGTTTTTT.

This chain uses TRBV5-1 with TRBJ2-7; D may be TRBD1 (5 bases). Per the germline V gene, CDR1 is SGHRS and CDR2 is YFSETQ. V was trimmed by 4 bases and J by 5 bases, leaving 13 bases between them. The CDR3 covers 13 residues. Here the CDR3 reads CASSLQGFNEQYF. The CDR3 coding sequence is TGCGCCAGCAGCCTGCAGGGTTTCAACGAGCAGTACTTC.

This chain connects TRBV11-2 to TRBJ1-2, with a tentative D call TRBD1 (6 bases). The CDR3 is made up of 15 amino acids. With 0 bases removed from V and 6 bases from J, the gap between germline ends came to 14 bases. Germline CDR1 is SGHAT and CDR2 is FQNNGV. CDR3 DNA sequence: TGTGCCAGCAGCTTAGATGGGGGTAGGACAGATGGCTACACCTTC. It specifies CASSLDGGRTDGYTF.

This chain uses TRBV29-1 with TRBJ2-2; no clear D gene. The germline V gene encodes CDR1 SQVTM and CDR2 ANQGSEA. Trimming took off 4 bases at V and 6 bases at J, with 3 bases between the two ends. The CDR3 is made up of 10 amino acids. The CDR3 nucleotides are TGCAGCGTTGCGGCCGGGGAGCTGTTTTTT. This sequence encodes CSVAAGELFF.

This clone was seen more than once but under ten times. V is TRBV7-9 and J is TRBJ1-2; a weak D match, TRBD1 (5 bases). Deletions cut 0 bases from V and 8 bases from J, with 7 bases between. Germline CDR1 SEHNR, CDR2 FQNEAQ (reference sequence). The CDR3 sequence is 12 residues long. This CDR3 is CASSLAGEGYTF. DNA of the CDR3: TGTGCCAGCAGCTTAGCAGGGGAAGGCTACACCTTC.

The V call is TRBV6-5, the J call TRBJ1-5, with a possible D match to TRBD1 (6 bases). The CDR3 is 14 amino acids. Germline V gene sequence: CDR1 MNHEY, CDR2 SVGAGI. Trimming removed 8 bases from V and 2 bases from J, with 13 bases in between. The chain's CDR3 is CASRKTGRNQPQHF. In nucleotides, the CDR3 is TGTGCCAGCCGCAAGACAGGCCGCAATCAGCCCCAGCATTTT.

CDR3 amino acids: CASSLAGSTNEKLFF. In DNA, the CDR3 is TGCGCCAGCAGCTTGGCAGGGTCAACTAATGAAAAACTGTTTTTT. The gene calls are TRBV5-1 and TRBJ1-4; TRBD1 is a possible D gene (5 bases). This CDR3 region has 15 residues. Trimming took off 0 bases at V and 0 bases at J, with 6 bases between the two ends. Germline CDR1 and CDR2: SGHRS and YFSETQ.

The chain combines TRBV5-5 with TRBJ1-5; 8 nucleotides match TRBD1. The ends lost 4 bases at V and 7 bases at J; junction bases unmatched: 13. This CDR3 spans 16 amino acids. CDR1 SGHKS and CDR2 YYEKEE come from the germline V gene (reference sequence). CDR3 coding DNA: TGTGCCAGCAGCACCCACCCCCGGACAGGGATGCAGCCCCAGCATTTT. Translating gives CASSTHPRTGMQPQHF.

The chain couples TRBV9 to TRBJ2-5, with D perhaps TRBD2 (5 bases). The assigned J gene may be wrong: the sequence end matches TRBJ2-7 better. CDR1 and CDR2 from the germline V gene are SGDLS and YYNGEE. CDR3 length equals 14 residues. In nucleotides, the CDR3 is TGTGCCAGCAGTGACAATCGGAGGTCCTACGAGCAGTACTTC. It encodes CASSDNRRSYEQYF.

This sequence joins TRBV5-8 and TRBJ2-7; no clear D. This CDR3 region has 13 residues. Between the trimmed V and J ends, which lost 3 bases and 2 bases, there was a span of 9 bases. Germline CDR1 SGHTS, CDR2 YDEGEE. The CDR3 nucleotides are TGTGCCAGCAGCTGGCCTTCCACCTACGAGCAGTACTTC. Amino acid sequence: CASSWPSTYEQYF.

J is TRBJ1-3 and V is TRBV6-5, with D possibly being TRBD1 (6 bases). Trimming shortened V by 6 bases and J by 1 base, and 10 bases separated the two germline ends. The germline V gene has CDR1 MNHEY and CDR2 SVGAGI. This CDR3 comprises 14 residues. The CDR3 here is CASRVGTSGNTIYF. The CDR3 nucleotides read TGTGCCAGCAGAGTCGGGACATCTGGAAACACCATATATTTT.

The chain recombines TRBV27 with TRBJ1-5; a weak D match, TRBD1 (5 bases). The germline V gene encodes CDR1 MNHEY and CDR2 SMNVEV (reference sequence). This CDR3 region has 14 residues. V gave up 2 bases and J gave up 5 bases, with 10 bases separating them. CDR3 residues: CASSLHGRDQPQHF. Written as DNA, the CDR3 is TGTGCCAGCAGTTTACATGGCAGGGATCAGCCCCAGCATTTT.

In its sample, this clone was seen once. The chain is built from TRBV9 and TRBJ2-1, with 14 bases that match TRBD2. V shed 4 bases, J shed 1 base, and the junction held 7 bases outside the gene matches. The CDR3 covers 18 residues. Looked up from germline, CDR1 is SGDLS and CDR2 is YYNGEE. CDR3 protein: CASSPGLAGGLSYNEQFF. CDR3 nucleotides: TGTGCCAGCAGCCCAGGACTAGCGGGAGGCCTATCCTACAATGAGCAGTTCTTC.

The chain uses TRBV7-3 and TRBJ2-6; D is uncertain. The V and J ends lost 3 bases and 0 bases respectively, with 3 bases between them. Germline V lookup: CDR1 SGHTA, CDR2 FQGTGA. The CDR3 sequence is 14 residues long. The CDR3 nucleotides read TGTGCCAGCAGCTTGAGCTCTGGGGCCAACGTCCTGACTTTC. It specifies CASSLSSGANVLTF. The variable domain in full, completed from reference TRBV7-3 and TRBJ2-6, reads GAGVSQTPSNKVTEKGKYVELRCDPISGHTALYWYRQSLGQGPEFLIYFQGTGAADDSGLPNDRFFAVRPEGSVSTLKIQRTERGDSAVYLCASSLSSGANVLTFGAGSRLTVL.

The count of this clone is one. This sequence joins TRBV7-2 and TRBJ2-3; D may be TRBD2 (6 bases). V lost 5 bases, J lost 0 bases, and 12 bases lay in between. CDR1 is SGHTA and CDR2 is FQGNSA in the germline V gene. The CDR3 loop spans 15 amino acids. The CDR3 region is CASSRRESSTDTQYF. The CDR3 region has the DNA TGTGCCAGCAGCCGCCGGGAGTCAAGCACAGATACGCAGTATTTT.

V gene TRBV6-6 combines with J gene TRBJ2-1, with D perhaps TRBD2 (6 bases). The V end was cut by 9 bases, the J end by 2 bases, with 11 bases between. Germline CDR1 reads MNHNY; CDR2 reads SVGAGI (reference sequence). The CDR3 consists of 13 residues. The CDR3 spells CASREPAYNEQFF. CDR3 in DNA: TGTGCCAGTCGGGAGCCTGCCTACAATGAGCAGTTCTTC.

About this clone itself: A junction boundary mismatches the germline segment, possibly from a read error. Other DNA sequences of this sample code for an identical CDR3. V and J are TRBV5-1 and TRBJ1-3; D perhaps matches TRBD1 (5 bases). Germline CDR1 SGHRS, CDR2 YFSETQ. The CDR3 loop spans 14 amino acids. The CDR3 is CASKMGGPGNTIYF. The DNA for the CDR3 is TGCGCCAGCAAAATGGGGGGACCTGGAAATACCATATATTTT. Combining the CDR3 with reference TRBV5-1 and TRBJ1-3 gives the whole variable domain KAGVTQTPRYLIKTRGQQVTLSCSPISGHRSVSWYQQTPGQGLQFLFEYFSETQRNKGNFPGRFSGRQFSNSRSEMNVSTLELGDSALYLCASKMGGPGNTIYFGEGSWLTVV.

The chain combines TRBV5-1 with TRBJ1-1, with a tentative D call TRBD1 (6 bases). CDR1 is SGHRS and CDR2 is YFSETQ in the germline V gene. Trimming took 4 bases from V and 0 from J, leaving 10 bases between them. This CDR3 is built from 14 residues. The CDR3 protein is CASSPTGLNTEAFF. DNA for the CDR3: TGCGCCAGCAGCCCGACAGGCTTGAACACTGAAGCTTTCTTT.

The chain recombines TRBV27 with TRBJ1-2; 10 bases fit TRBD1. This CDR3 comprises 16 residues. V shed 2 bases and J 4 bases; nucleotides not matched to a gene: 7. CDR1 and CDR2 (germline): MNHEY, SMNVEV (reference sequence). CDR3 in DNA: TGTGCCAGCAGTTTAGTGACAGGGGGCTCTTTCTATGGCTACACCTTC. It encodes CASSLVTGGSFYGYTF.

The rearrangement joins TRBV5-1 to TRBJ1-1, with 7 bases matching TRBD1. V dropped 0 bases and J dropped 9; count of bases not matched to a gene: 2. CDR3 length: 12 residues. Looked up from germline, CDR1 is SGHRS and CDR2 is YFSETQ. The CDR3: CASSLDRGQAFF. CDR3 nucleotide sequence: TGCGCCAGCAGCTTGGACAGGGGCCAAGCTTTCTTT.

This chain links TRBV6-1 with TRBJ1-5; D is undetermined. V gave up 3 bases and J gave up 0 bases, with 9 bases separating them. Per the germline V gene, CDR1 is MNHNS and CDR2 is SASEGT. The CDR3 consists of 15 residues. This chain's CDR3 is CASSERQLSNQPQHF. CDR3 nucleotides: TGTGCCAGCAGTGAGAGGCAACTTAGCAATCAGCCCCAGCATTTT.